This T cell receptor (beta chain) was recovered during a study of T cell repertoires in cytomegalovirus infection. Overall study context: Signatures in public TCR beta sequences pointed to both CMV infection and matching HLA type. Study-level findings and limits: Individuals carrying CMV plus the relevant HLA were identified by cumulative frequency of public TCR beta families.

On this clonotype itself: Its antigen is undetermined.

Germline-derived CDR1 and CDR2 are LNHNV and YYDKDF (reference sequence). The CDR3 covers 16 residues. Trimming took 0 bases from V and 0 from J, leaving 8 bases between them. TCRdb ran MiXCR on the reads and lists one entry per CDR3 protein. The top ten clones hold roughly 15% of a sample with about half a million distinct CDR3 sequences, 33% of them seen once. This sequence was found in a human donor in good health (CMV status not recorded). Some clones in this sample may be carry-over from other donors' samples. The V gene is TRBV15, the J gene TRBJ1-4; tentative D call: TRBD1 (5 bases). The sequencing used cultured PBMCs, collected from culture after CMV antigen stimulation. The CDR3 nucleotides read TGTGCCACCAGCAGAGATCGGGGCCCAACTAATGAAAAACTGTTTTTT. This translates into CATSRDRGPTNEKLFF.